A selection of T cell receptor beta chains follows, all from one sample in a study of T cells in localized non-small cell lung cancer. The repertoire was sequenced with immunoSEQ multiplex PCR; TCRdb's copy has only in-frame clones and lacks some. The sample consists of some 3,600 clones, about a quarter of them appearing once. The sequencing here drew on lung tumor tissue, taken before any cancer treatment. The receptors originated from a man aged 35-69 years with stage II lung adenocarcinoma. Each CDR3 is given with its conserved first and last residue. Each record gives: V gene, clone size, D gene, J gene, CDR3 protein, CDR3 DNA. D genes are given only for firm matches. Where a row states a size, it is once, few, many or the class of an expanded clone; other rows omit it.

>TRBV9|-|-|TRBJ1-4
CASTSGPTNEKLFF
TGTGCCAGCACCTCTGGTCCAACTAATGAAAAACTGTTTTTT
>TRBV6-8|-|TRBD1|TRBJ2-3
CAIAQGGRTDTQYF
TGTGCCATTGCACAGGGGGGTCGCACAGATACGCAGTATTTT
>TRBV25-1|-|-|TRBJ2-7
CASSDTRAPYEQYF
TGTGCCAGCAGTGATACTAGGGCCCCCTACGAGCAGTACTTC
>TRBV1|-|-|TRBJ1-2
CASSPEGETNSGYTF
TGCGCCAGCAGTCCGGAGGGGGAGACGAACTCTGGCTACACCTTC
>TRBV6-1|few|-|TRBJ2-3
CASSEAKGRLLADTQYF
TGTGCCAGCAGTGAAGCTAAGGGGCGGCTGTTGGCAGATACGCAGTATTTT
>TRBV25-1|-|TRBD1|TRBJ1-1
CASSATGVGTEAFF
TGTGCCAGCAGTGCTACAGGGGTGGGCACTGAAGCTTTCTTT
>TRBV10-3|-|-|TRBJ1-2
CATTRPTGANYGYTF
TGTGCCACCACCCGCCCGACAGGAGCTAACTATGGCTACACCTTC
>TRBV9|few|-|TRBJ1-1
CASSSGWGAFTEAFF
TGTGCCAGCAGTTCCGGCTGGGGGGCCTTTACTGAAGCTTTCTTT
>TRBV11-3|medium-sized|-|TRBJ1-6
CASSLVGVGGNSPLHF
TGTGCCAGCAGCTTGGTGGGCGTTGGGGGTAATTCACCCCTCCACTTT
>TRBV28|-|TRBD1|TRBJ2-5
CASSFGQGARETQYF
TGTGCCAGCAGTTTCGGACAGGGGGCTAGGGAGACCCAGTACTTC
>TRBV29-1|-|TRBD1|TRBJ1-5
CSVSPGGFNQPQHF
TGCAGCGTTAGCCCAGGGGGATTCAATCAGCCCCAGCATTTT
>TRBV14|-|-|TRBJ1-6
CASSPTRAGSLLGHNSPLHF
TGTGCCAGCAGCCCAACGCGGGCAGGGTCCCTACTGGGGCATAATTCACCCCTCCACTTT
>TRBV28|once|TRBD2|TRBJ2-5
CASSFLTSGQETQYF
TGTGCCAGCAGTTTCTTGACTAGCGGCCAAGAGACCCAGTACTTC
>TRBV11-3|-|TRBD1|TRBJ1-1
CASSPWDRGRYTEAFF
TGTGCCAGCAGCCCGTGGGACAGGGGGCGATACACTGAAGCTTTCTTT
>TRBV23-1|-|-|TRBJ1-5
CASSQSGPQIRGNQPQHF
TGCGCCAGCAGTCAATCAGGTCCACAGATTAGGGGCAATCAGCCCCAGCATTTT
>TRBV6-8|-|-|TRBJ1-2
CASSTIGAGTNYGYTF
TGTGCCAGCAGTACCATAGGGGCAGGTACTAACTATGGCTACACCTTC
>TRBV6-8|-|-|TRBJ1-1
CASTLRRTTGLTEAFF
TGTGCCAGCACCCTCCGACGGACCACCGGGCTCACTGAAGCTTTCTTT
>TRBV19|-|TRBD2|TRBJ2-1
CASLDPAGGPGYLYNEQFF
TGTGCCTCCCTAGACCCCGCGGGGGGGCCGGGTTACCTTTACAATGAGCAGTTCTTC
>TRBV6-8|large|TRBD1|TRBJ2-1
CASSPAPDRDEQFF
TGTGCCAGCAGTCCCGCCCCAGACAGGGATGAGCAGTTCTTC
>TRBV30|few|-|TRBJ1-1
CAWSEQVNTEAFF
TGTGCCTGGTCGGAGCAAGTGAACACTGAAGCTTTCTTT
>TRBV16|few|TRBD1|TRBJ2-5
CASSQSRTGDSTQYF
TGTGCCAGCAGCCAATCTCGGACAGGGGATTCGACCCAGTACTTC
>TRBV6-8|-|-|TRBJ1-3
CASSYGDSGNTIYF
TGTGCCAGCAGTTACGGGGACTCTGGAAACACCATATATTTT
>TRBV28|-|-|TRBJ2-5
CASSFAASQETQYF
TGTGCCAGCAGTTTTGCAGCCAGTCAAGAGACCCAGTACTTC
>TRBV9|-|-|TRBJ1-6
CASSDGSPRGSPLHF
TGTGCCAGCAGTGATGGCAGCCCTAGGGGTTCACCCCTCCACTTT
>TRBV12-5|-|-|TRBJ1-3
CASGLSGNTIYF
TGTGCCAGCGGCTTATCTGGAAACACCATATATTTT
>TRBV11-3|medium-sized|-|TRBJ1-2
CASSLGSTTNYGYTF
TGTGCCAGCAGCTTAGGGTCGACCACTAACTATGGCTACACCTTC
>TRBV11-3|-|TRBD1|TRBJ2-3
CASSGQGGSDTQYF
TGTGCCAGCAGCGGACAGGGGGGGTCAGATACGCAGTATTTT
>TRBV9|medium-sized|-|TRBJ1-1
CASSEGARTEAFF
TGTGCCAGCAGCGAAGGGGCCCGCACTGAAGCTTTCTTT
>TRBV6-4|-|-|TRBJ1-2
CASSDTPQGIYGYTF
TGTGCCAGCAGCGACACCCCACAGGGAATCTATGGCTACACCTTC
>TRBV8-2|few|-|TRBJ1-4
CASSSNSPDGILFF
TGTGCCAGCAGTTCGAACTCCCCCGATGGTATCCTGTTTTTT
>TRBV11-3|-|-|TRBJ1-4
CASSLDSSATNEKLFF
TGTGCCAGCAGCTTAGACAGTTCTGCAACTAATGAAAAACTGTTTTTT
>TRBV11-3|medium-sized|-|TRBJ1-1
CASSFRGGNTEAFF
TGTGCCAGCAGCTTCAGAGGGGGGAACACTGAAGCTTTCTTT
>TRBV5-1|few|-|TRBJ2-1
CASSPQWGNSYNEQFF
TGCGCCAGCAGCCCTCAGTGGGGCAATTCCTACAATGAGCAGTTCTTC
>TRBV28|-|TRBD1|TRBJ1-1
CASSNRQGKGVEAFF
TGTGCCAGCAGTAACCGACAGGGAAAAGGGGTTGAAGCTTTCTTT
>TRBV15|-|-|TRBJ2-1
CATSRDVAGRNEQFF
TGTGCCACCAGCAGGGACGTGGCGGGGCGGAATGAGCAGTTCTTC
>TRBV11-1|few|TRBD1|TRBJ1-1
CASSHITGEGNTEAFF
TGTGCCAGCAGCCATATCACAGGGGAGGGGAACACTGAAGCTTTCTTT
>TRBV5-1|-|TRBD1|TRBJ1-2
CASRRTTGSGYGYTF
TGCGCCAGCAGAAGGACGACAGGGTCCGGCTATGGCTACACCTTC
>TRBV11-3|-|-|TRBJ2-5
CASSLGLTRETQYF
TGTGCCAGCAGCTTGGGACTCACGCGAGAGACCCAGTACTTC
>TRBV19|-|-|TRBJ1-1
CASSTDRATEAFF
TGTGCCAGTAGTACGGACAGAGCCACTGAAGCTTTCTTT
>TRBV11-1|-|-|TRBJ1-4
CASSLSPGLTNEKLFF
TGTGCCAGCAGCTTGTCCCCCGGTTTAACTAATGAAAAACTGTTTTTT
>TRBV22-1|-|-|TRBJ2-1
CASSFGGGPTSYNEQFF
TGTGCCAGCAGTTTTGGTGGTGGACCCACGTCCTACAATGAGCAGTTCTTC
>TRBV28|-|TRBD1|TRBJ1-2
CASRGQDDGVEGGYTF
TGTGCCAGCAGGGGACAGGACGACGGGGTCGAGGGTGGCTACACCTTC
>TRBV9|few|-|TRBJ2-6
CASSRRSGANVLTF
TGTGCCAGCAGTCGCCGCTCTGGGGCCAACGTCCTGACTTTC
>TRBV7-6|medium-sized|-|TRBJ2-2
CASSLDGPNTGELFF
TGTGCCAGCAGCTTGGACGGACCCAACACCGGGGAGCTGTTTTTT
>TRBV6-8|-|-|TRBJ1-4
CASSYDRNEKLFF
TGTGCCAGCAGTTACGACAGGAATGAAAAACTGTTTTTT
>TRBV6-8|few|-|TRBJ2-1
CASSPGLGVEQFF
TGTGCCAGCAGCCCGGGACTCGGAGTTGAGCAGTTCTTC
>TRBV1|many|-|TRBJ1-3
CASSQVGSGVVLGGNTIYF
TGCGCCAGCAGCCAAGTAGGTTCGGGGGTAGTGCTCGGTGGAAACACCATATATTTT
>TRBV9|medium-sized|-|TRBJ2-2
CASSVTTPVSDGELFF
TGTGCCAGCAGCGTAACCACCCCGGTGAGCGACGGGGAGCTGTTTTTT
>TRBV30|-|-|TRBJ1-6
CATPGRGSSPLHF
TGTGCCACCCCGGGAAGGGGGAGCTCACCCCTCCACTTT